This T cell receptor beta chain was sequenced for a study of T cell changes during pregnancy in multiple sclerosis. Some clones are missing from TCRdb's copy, which holds only in-frame ones; the method was immunoSEQ multiplex PCR. The sample yields 60,000 to 90,000 clones, roughly 91% seen once. Per the germline V gene, CDR1 is MDHEN and CDR2 is SYDVKM. V dropped 3 bases and J dropped 9 bases, with 7 bases sitting between them. This CDR3 is built from 11 residues. Sequenced material: peripheral blood, taken after pregnancy. The gene calls are TRBV28 and TRBJ2-3; tentatively, D is TRBD1 (5 bases). This receptor was obtained from a female donor in good health, enrolled as a control in a pregnancy study. The CDR3 region has the DNA TGTGCCAGCAGTTTCCCAGGGACGCAGTATTTT. This sequence encodes CASSFPGTQYF.